The clone carrying this T cell receptor beta chain was observed once. The record originates from a study of shared T cell receptors in the human thymus. Germline V lookup: CDR1 LGHNA, CDR2 YNFKEQ. The CDR3 length is 14 residues. V lost 4 bases to trimming and J lost 2 bases, with 11 bases between them. Here immunoSEQ multiplex PCR was the method, and the copy in TCRdb shows in-frame clones only, minus some. The top ten hold 0.0095% to 0.013% of the sample, which has under 850,000 clones, around nine tenths seen once. In addition, the sample was reused for a study of human thymus T cells. That study reports: Thymic TCR repertoires of unrelated people reportedly overlapped highly.

The chain has TRBV4-2 and TRBJ2-5; a possible D gene is TRBD2 (5 bases). The receptor was isolated from a boy younger than two with a congenital heart defect. The sequenced sample consisted of thymocytes. CDR3: CASSPWTGQETQYF. The CDR3 nucleotides are TGTGCCAGCAGCCCGTGGACTGGACAAGAGACCCAGTACTTC.